The following is a TCR beta chain sequence with its context. Its antigen remains unidentified. The repertoire was sequenced with immunoSEQ multiplex PCR; TCRdb's copy has only in-frame clones and lacks some. Of tens of thousands of clones in the sample, 75% to 90% were seen once. Germline V lookup: CDR1 SGHVS, CDR2 FQNEAQ. The CDR3 is made up of 17 amino acids. V was shortened by 2 bases and J by 6 bases, with 22 bases between the two germline ends. The data belong to a study of radiation and T cells in renal cell carcinoma. Time point denoted: blood 2 weeks post-SBRT. Treatment reported: 15 Gy SBRT to primary tumor, nephrectomy 4 weeks later. The tumor was a clear cell renal cell carcinoma. Overall study results and limits: Baseline intratumoral clonotype presence is unknown without pretreatment biopsies. From baseline, blood top tumor clonotypes peaked at 2 weeks post-radiation.

The sequencing here drew on blood, taken from a patient whose treatment included radiotherapy and nephrectomy. The rearrangement uses TRBV7-8 and TRBJ1-2; maybe TRBD1 (6 bases). This TCR came from a woman in her 70s with renal cell carcinoma. The CDR3 protein is CASSLYRGRGLVDGYTF. The CDR3 DNA reads as TGTGCCAGCAGCTTATATCGCGGCCGGGGGCTGGTGGATGGCTACACCTTC.